These 10 T cell receptor beta chains came from one sample sequenced in a study of memory CD4+ T cells and cytomegalovirus serostatus. The sort gate was single viable CD3+CD4+CD8-CD45RO+ cells for memory CD4+ T cells. Here immunoSEQ multiplex PCR was the method, and the copy in TCRdb shows in-frame clones only, minus some. The data show 50,000 or so clones, around four fifths seen once. Sequencing was carried out using memory CD4+ T cells from blood. The receptors originated from an adult in good health and CMV-seropositive.

The gene calls are TRBV28 and TRBJ2-2; 8 positions agree with TRBD2. The CDR3 totals 14 residues. The germline V gene has CDR1 MDHEN and CDR2 SYDVKM. V lost 7 bases to trimming and J lost 4 bases; unmatched junction nucleotides: 5. The CDR3 loop reads CASKAGGSTGELFF. Here the CDR3 DNA reads TGTGCCAGCAAGGCGGGGGGATCCACCGGGGAGCTGTTTTTT.

The chain is built from TRBV2 and TRBJ2-7; 10 nucleotides align to TRBD2. Germline V gene lookup returns CDR1 SNHLY and CDR2 FYNNEI. Trimming at V came to 8 bases and at J to 3 bases, leaving 7 bases not matched to a gene. The CDR3 spans 14 residues. This chain's CDR3 is CASGTSAPLYEQYF. CDR3 nucleotide sequence: TGTGCCAGCGGGACTAGCGCACCACTCTACGAGCAGTACTTC.

In this sample, this clone turned up once. The chain combines TRBV6-6 with TRBJ2-7, with 7 bases fitting TRBD2. Germline CDR1 and CDR2: MNHNY and SVGAGI (reference sequence). Trimming at V came to 2 bases and at J to 2 bases, leaving 6 bases not matched to a gene. The CDR3 length is 15 residues. The CDR3 DNA reads TGTGCCAGCAGTTACACTAGCGCACCAACCTACGAGCAGTACTTC. It translates to CASSYTSAPTYEQYF.

This clone occurred once. The J gene is TRBJ2-7, the V gene TRBV11-2; TRBD2 matches 8 bases. Trimming took 9 bases from V and 3 from J; bases not matched to a gene: 7. The CDR3 contains 13 residues. Germline V gene sequence: CDR1 SGHAT, CDR2 FQNNGV. CDR3 bases: TGTGCCAGTACCACCGGGACTAGCTACGAGCAGTACTTC. The encoded protein is CASTTGTSYEQYF. Full variable domain (remainder filled in from reference TRBV11-2 and TRBJ2-7): EAGVAQSPRYKIIEKRQSVAFWCNPISGHATLYWYQQILGQGPKLLIQFQNNGVVDDSQLPKDRFSAERLKGVDSTLKIQPAKLEDSAVYLCASTTGTSYEQYFGPGTRLTVT.

This rearrangement joins TRBV7-3 to TRBJ1-1, with 8 bases matching TRBD1. Germline-derived CDR1 and CDR2 are SGHTA and FQGTGA. There are 16 residues in the CDR3. Trimming cost V 5 bases and J 5 bases; bases outside gene matches: 13. The chain's CDR3 is CASSRGAGGAGTEAFF. The CDR3 nucleotides read TGTGCCAGCAGCCGTGGGGCAGGGGGCGCGGGAACTGAAGCTTTCTTT. Based on the CDR3 plus reference TRBV7-3 and TRBJ1-1, the full variable domain is GAGVSQTPSNKVTEKGKYVELRCDPISGHTALYWYRQSLGQGPEFLIYFQGTGAADDSGLPNDRFFAVRPEGSVSTLKIQRTERGDSAVYLCASSRGAGGAGTEAFFGQGTRLTVV.

V and J are TRBV19 and TRBJ1-2; D unresolved. The germline CDR1 and CDR2 sequences are LNHDA and SQIVND (reference sequence). This CDR3 has 16 amino acids. V was shortened by 3 bases and J by 2 bases, with 16 bases between the two germline ends. This CDR3 reads CASSIVVGYVNYGYTF. In nucleotides, the CDR3 is TGTGCCAGTAGTATTGTCGTGGGCTATGTAAACTATGGCTACACCTTC.

This chain uses TRBV27 with TRBJ2-5; D perhaps matches TRBD1 (5 bases). V lost 5 bases to trimming and J lost 5 bases, with 18 bases between them. Per the germline V gene, CDR1 is MNHEY and CDR2 is SMNVEV (reference sequence). The CDR3 spans 15 residues. CDR3 in amino acids: CASSPTRVLEETQYF. CDR3 bases: TGTGCCAGCAGTCCTACCAGGGTGTTGGAGGAGACCCAGTACTTC.

This chain uses TRBV5-8 with TRBJ2-1; TRBD2 matches 8 bases. The CDR3 is made up of 13 amino acids. The junction had 5 bases not matched to a gene; V was cut back by 4 bases and J by 8 bases. Germline V CDR1 and CDR2: SGHTS, YDEGEE. This CDR3 is CASSGWTSHEQFF. The CDR3 nucleotides read TGTGCCAGCAGCGGGTGGACTAGCCATGAGCAGTTCTTC.

The sample holds one count of this clone. The chain employs TRBV2 and TRBJ1-3; 7 bases align to TRBD1. Per germline, CDR1 SNHLY and CDR2 FYNNEI. The CDR3 length is 16 residues. Trimming took 6 bases from V and 0 from J; bases not matched to a gene: 8. CDR3 DNA sequence: TGTGCCAGCAGCCGACAGGGCCCCGGCTCTGGAAACACCATATATTTT. Translated: CASSRQGPGSGNTIYF.

The chain couples TRBV18 to TRBJ2-5; 7 nucleotides align to TRBD1. The germline V gene has CDR1 KGHSH and CDR2 LQKENI. Unmatched junction bases numbered 6, after V lost 3 bases and J lost 2 bases. This CDR3 is built from 15 residues. The CDR3 region has the DNA TGTGCCAGCTCACCTGGCCGGACAGGTCAAGAGACCCAGTACTTC. It encodes CASSPGRTGQETQYF.